The 24 T cell receptor beta chains in this list originate from one sample, sequenced in a study of OX40 agonist ivuxolimab in advanced cancers. TCRdb's table, derived via immunoSEQ multiplex PCR, lists solely in-frame clones and lacks some. This table holds fewer than 55,000 clones, over 70% found once. The material was CD4+ or CD8+ T cells sorted from blood, obtained in a trial of the OX40 agonist ivuxolimab. All receptors derive from an adult with an advanced solid tumor such as melanoma, head and neck, liver or kidney cancer.

This clone was seen once. The chain couples TRBV28 to TRBJ1-4, with 9 nucleotides matching TRBD1. The CDR3 totals 15 residues. Germline V lookup: CDR1 MDHEN, CDR2 SYDVKM. The V and J ends lost 6 bases and 6 bases, in that order; junction bases with no gene match: 8. CDR3 nucleotide sequence: TGTGCCAGCAGGGGACCCGGACAGGGGTATGAAAAACTGTTTTTT. This sequence encodes CASRGPGQGYEKLFF.

The genes are TRBV29-1 and TRBJ1-1; D perhaps matches TRBD1 (6 bases). Trimming pared 2 bases from V and 7 bases from J, leaving 23 bases between. From germline, CDR1 is SQVTM and CDR2 ANQGSEA. The CDR3 runs 16 residues. DNA of the CDR3: TGCAGCGTTGAACCACACTTACCCGACAGGAGGGGTGAAGCTTTCTTT. Its protein product is CSVEPHLPDRRGEAFF.

The chain combines TRBV5-5 with TRBJ1-1; 8 bases align to TRBD1. CDR3 size: 16 residues. Germline-derived CDR1 and CDR2 are SGHKS and YYEKEE (reference sequence). Germline trimming cut 5 bases from V and 0 bases from J; bases unmatched to any gene: 9. CDR3 loop: CASSNQGAILNTEAFF. CDR3 in DNA: TGTGCCAGCAGTAACCAGGGGGCGATCCTGAACACTGAAGCTTTCTTT.

The chain couples TRBV18 to TRBJ1-1; no clear D. The CDR3 loop spans 14 amino acids. Germline V lookup: CDR1 KGHSH, CDR2 LQKENI. The V and J ends lost 4 bases and 0 bases respectively, with 9 bases between them. The CDR3: CASSQTDMNTEAFF. CDR3 DNA sequence: TGTGCCAGCTCACAAACAGACATGAACACTGAAGCTTTCTTT.

The chain links TRBV7-6 to TRBJ2-3; 9 nucleotides match TRBD2. The trim removed 5 bases at V and 1 base at J, leaving 4 bases unmatched. The CDR3 runs to 15 residues. Germline lookup yields CDR1 SGHVS and CDR2 FNYEAQ. The CDR3 spells CASSNRLAGTDTQYF. The DNA of the CDR3 is TGTGCCAGCAGCAACAGACTAGCGGGCACAGATACGCAGTATTTT.

V and J are TRBV5-4 and TRBJ2-6, with D unresolved. Germline V gives CDR1 SGHNT, CDR2 YYREEE (reference sequence). Between the trimmed V and J ends, which lost 4 bases and 3 bases, there was a span of 11 bases. The CDR3 runs to 15 residues. Written as DNA, the CDR3 is TGTGCCAGCAGCCTCCTCGGTAGTGGGGCCAACGTCCTGACTTTC. Translating gives CASSLLGSGANVLTF.

This clone was counted a single time. The rearrangement joins TRBV6-4 to TRBJ2-2; D remains unclear. With 1 base removed from V and 0 bases from J, the gap between germline ends came to 9 bases. The CDR3 is 16 amino acids. CDR1 and CDR2 from the germline V gene are MRHNA and SNTAGT. CDR3 nucleotides: TGTGCCAGCAGTGACTGGGGTTGGCCGAACACCGGGGAGCTGTTTTTT. It codes for CASSDWGWPNTGELFF.

The V call is TRBV27, the J call TRBJ2-7, with D uncertain. Trimming left V 5 bases short and J 4 bases short, with 12 bases between. The CDR3 runs 13 residues. Germline V gene lookup returns CDR1 MNHEY and CDR2 SMNVEV (reference sequence). CDR3 nucleotide sequence: TGTGCCAGCAGTCCAGTGGGGATTTACGAGCAGTACTTC. Translation: CASSPVGIYEQYF.

The chain carries TRBV5-1 and TRBJ2-2; TRBD1 matches 9 bases. This CDR3 spans 15 amino acids. The germline CDR1 and CDR2 sequences are SGHRS and YFSETQ. The V gene end was trimmed by 4 bases and the J gene end by 4 bases; junction bases not matched to a gene: 5. For the CDR3, the DNA is TGCGCCAGCAGCCCCCACAGGGGGCCCACCGGGGAGCTGTTTTTT. Translation: CASSPHRGPTGELFF.

V is TRBV11-2 and J is TRBJ1-1; D gene uncertain. V lost 3 bases, J lost 0 bases, and 5 bases lay in between. The CDR3 contains 13 residues. Germline V gives CDR1 SGHAT, CDR2 FQNNGV. The CDR3 region has the DNA TGTGCCAGCAGCTTGGTATTGAACACTGAAGCTTTCTTT. As protein: CASSLVLNTEAFF. The whole variable domain, remainder taken from reference TRBV11-2 and TRBJ1-1, is EAGVAQSPRYKIIEKRQSVAFWCNPISGHATLYWYQQILGQGPKLLIQFQNNGVVDDSQLPKDRFSAERLKGVDSTLKIQPAKLEDSAVYLCASSLVLNTEAFFGQGTRLTVV.

The V and J genes are TRBV2 and TRBJ1-1; D possibly corresponds to TRBD1 (5 bases). The CDR3 is made up of 15 amino acids. The V and J ends lost 1 base and 1 base respectively, with 10 bases between them. The germline gives CDR1 SNHLY, CDR2 FYNNEI. For the CDR3, the DNA is TGTGCCAGCAGTGAAGGAATTGGGGGGAACACTGAAGCTTTCTTT. Translated: CASSEGIGGNTEAFF.

This chain's CDR3 is CASSRSGTPMRGANVLTF. In DNA, the CDR3 is TGTGCCAGCAGTCGGTCGGGGACGCCTATGAGGGGGGCCAACGTCCTGACTTTC. J is TRBJ2-6 and V is TRBV5-6; tentatively, D is TRBD1 or TRBD2 (5 bases each). The CDR3 is 18 amino acids. Per germline, CDR1 SGHDT and CDR2 YYEEEE. Trimming stripped 5 bases from V and 4 bases from J, with 22 bases between.

The chain is built from TRBV10-3 and TRBJ1-5; 9 nucleotides match TRBD1. After removal of 5 bases from V and 7 bases from J, the junction contained 9 bases not matched to a gene. In germline, CDR1 is ENHRY, CDR2 SYGVKD. The CDR3 consists of 15 residues. CDR3 nucleotides: TGTGCCATCAGTACAGGGGGCTTCGACGGACAGCCCCAGCATTTT. This sequence encodes CAISTGGFDGQPQHF.

The rearrangement joins TRBV28 to TRBJ2-2; D gene uncertain. The CDR3 has 16 residues. V was pared by 2 bases and J by 4 bases, with 14 bases between. The germline V gene has CDR1 MDHEN and CDR2 SYDVKM. The CDR3 region has the DNA TGTGCCAGCAGTTTAGGTGCCAACCCTGGCACCGGGGAGCTGTTTTTT. This gives the protein CASSLGANPGTGELFF.

The gene calls are TRBV6-6 and TRBJ2-2, with 14 bases lining up with TRBD2. J lost 6 bases, V lost 5 bases, and 2 bases had no gene match. This CDR3 region has 15 residues. Per the germline V gene, CDR1 is MNHNY and CDR2 is SVGAGI (reference sequence). The CDR3 reads CASSGTSGRSGELFF. The CDR3 region has the DNA TGTGCCAGCAGTGGGACTAGCGGGAGATCCGGGGAGCTGTTTTTT.

The rearrangement uses TRBV11-2 and TRBJ2-4, with 8 bases identical to TRBD1. The CDR3 sequence is 18 residues long. After removal of 5 bases from V and 3 bases from J, the junction contained 15 bases not matched to a gene. From germline, CDR1 is SGHAT and CDR2 FQNNGV. The CDR3 sequence is CASSAGNPGQANKNIQYF. The CDR3 nucleotides are TGTGCCAGCAGCGCAGGAAATCCGGGACAGGCTAACAAAAACATTCAGTACTTC.

The chain is built from TRBV7-9 and TRBJ1-1; 8 bases agree with TRBD1. Germline CDR1 is SEHNR and CDR2 is FQNEAQ (reference sequence). The junction had 5 bases not matched to a gene; V was cut back by 5 bases and J by 0 bases. The CDR3 contains 15 residues. CDR3 in amino acids: CASSAGQVMNTEAFF. The CDR3 nucleotides are TGTGCCAGCAGCGCGGGACAGGTTATGAACACTGAAGCTTTCTTT. Looking up the rest from reference TRBV7-9 and TRBJ1-1 gives the full variable domain: DTGVSQNPRHKITKRGQNVTFRCDPISEHNRLYWYRQTLGQGPEFLTYFQNEAQLEKSRLLSDRFSAERPKGSFSTLEIQRTEQGDSAMYLCASSAGQVMNTEAFFGQGTRLTVV.

The genes are TRBV18 and TRBJ1-2; D possibly corresponds to TRBD1 (5 bases). V lost 2 bases and J 7 bases, leaving 14 bases between the germline ends. This CDR3 contains 14 residues. Germline V gives CDR1 KGHSH, CDR2 LQKENI. Written as DNA, the CDR3 is TGTGCCAGCTCACCATCGACTGGGGGTGTTGGCTACACCTTC. It encodes CASSPSTGGVGYTF.

This sequence joins TRBV28 and TRBJ2-3; D unresolved. Germline assignment: CDR1 MDHEN and CDR2 SYDVKM. The CDR3 has 16 residues. Trimming cost V 4 bases and J 1 base, with 15 bases left between them. The CDR3 region is CASSSFGVMGTDTQYF. CDR3 bases: TGTGCCAGCAGTTCATTCGGTGTGATGGGCACAGATACGCAGTATTTT. The full variable domain, in which reference TRBV28 and TRBJ2-3 provide the parts outside the CDR3, is DVKVTQSSRYLVKRTGEKVFLECVQDMDHENMFWYRQDPGLGLRLIYFSYDVKMKEKGDIPEGYSVSREKKERFSLILESASTNQTSMYLCASSSFGVMGTDTQYFGPGTRLTVL.

J is TRBJ2-3 and V is TRBV6-1, with D hard to call. Germline values: CDR1 MNHNS, CDR2 SASEGT. This CDR3 is 15 amino acids long. Trimming stripped 5 bases from V and 0 bases from J, with 12 bases between. CDR3 coding DNA: TGTGCCAGCAGTCCTGGCCCGTTAAGCACAGATACGCAGTATTTT. Translating gives CASSPGPLSTDTQYF.

The chain links TRBV18 to TRBJ1-1; TRBD1 might be the D (6 bases). Trimming removed 5 bases at V and 1 base at J, with 11 bases between. Germline V CDR1 and CDR2: KGHSH, LQKENI. The CDR3 totals 14 residues. The CDR3 is CASSVGQTNTEAFF. The CDR3 nucleotides read TGTGCCAGCTCAGTAGGACAGACGAACACTGAAGCTTTCTTT.

CDR3 protein: CASSLGQNEKLFF. CDR3 sequence (DNA): TGTGCCAGCAGCCTCGGACAGAATGAAAAACTGTTTTTT. The chain joins TRBV7-9 to TRBJ1-4; tentative D call: TRBD1 (6 bases). CDR1 and CDR2 (germline): SEHNR, FQNEAQ (reference sequence). V gave up 5 bases and J gave up 5 bases, with 9 bases separating them. The CDR3 has 13 amino acids.

This sequence joins TRBV11-3 and TRBJ2-1, with TRBD2 matching over 13 bases. The V gene's germline CDR1 is SGHNT and CDR2 YENEEA. The CDR3 extends over 18 amino acids. After removal of 1 base from V and 2 bases from J, the junction contained 5 bases not matched to a gene. The CDR3 region is CASSLGGLAGTPYNEQFF. DNA of the CDR3: TGTGCCAGCAGCTTAGGGGGACTAGCGGGAACCCCCTACAATGAGCAGTTCTTC.

The CDR3 spells CASTMDRYSNQPQHF. As DNA, the CDR3 is TGTGCCAGCACCATGGACAGGTATAGCAATCAGCCCCAGCATTTT. The chain employs TRBV28 and TRBJ1-5, with 7 bases aligning to TRBD1. CDR1 MDHEN and CDR2 SYDVKM come from the germline V gene. The CDR3 loop spans 15 amino acids. The trim removed 7 bases at V and 0 bases at J, leaving 6 bases unmatched.